One sample yielded the 7 T cell receptor beta chains listed below, sequenced in a study of lung T cells in sarcoidosis with Löfgren's syndrome. MiXCR, run by TCRdb on the reads, gives a single entry per CDR3 protein. The repertoire includes 55,000 to 80,000 distinct CDR3 sequences, about 20% of them detected once, and less than 2.5% sits in the top ten. Material: CD4+ T cells from PBMCs. All receptors derive from a human donor with sarcoidosis (Löfgren's syndrome or another form), or a control subject (not recorded which).

The rearrangement uses TRBV7-2 and TRBJ2-7, with no clear D. The V gene lost 1 base and the J gene lost 1 base, with 8 bases spanning the gap. Germline assignment: CDR1 SGHTA and CDR2 FQGNSA. The CDR3 is 14 residues long. The CDR3 spells CASSLGHGSYEQYF. DNA of the CDR3: TGTGCCAGCAGCTTAGGCCACGGATCCTACGAGCAGTACTTC.

This sequence joins TRBV3-1 and TRBJ2-3; 7 bases are a match to TRBD1. This CDR3 is 14 amino acids long. The V segment lost 3 bases and the J segment 9 bases; nucleotides outside the gene matches: 9. Germline-derived CDR1 and CDR2 are LGHDT and YNNKEL (reference sequence). The CDR3 sequence is CASSQSGQSVTQYF. CDR3 sequence (DNA): TGTGCCAGCAGCCAGTCGGGACAGTCTGTAACGCAGTATTTT.

This clonotype was recorded a few times. The J gene is TRBJ2-7, the V gene TRBV19; D is possibly TRBD1 (6 bases). The CDR3 contains 13 residues. Trimming cost V 5 bases and J 4 bases, with 12 bases left between them. Germline V lookup: CDR1 LNHDA, CDR2 SQIVND (reference sequence). CDR3: CASSAGERYEQYF. The CDR3 DNA follows: TGTGCCAGTAGTGCAGGGGAACGGTACGAGCAGTACTTC.

The rearrangement links TRBV29-1 to TRBJ1-3; D is perhaps TRBD1 (5 bases). The V end lost 3 bases, the J end lost 4 bases, and 10 bases lay between the germline ends. Germline V gene lookup returns CDR1 SQVTM and CDR2 ANQGSEA. The CDR3 contains 13 residues. This CDR3 is CSVDEGSGNTIYF. In DNA form, the CDR3 reads TGCAGCGTTGACGAGGGGTCAGGAAACACCATATATTTT.

The chain joins TRBV4-1 to TRBJ1-1; D ambiguous. The CDR3 sequence is 16 residues long. The germline V and J ends were trimmed by 0 bases and 11 bases, with 22 bases remaining between them. CDR1 MGHRA and CDR2 YSYEKL come from the germline V gene. CDR3: CASSQERSFLVVRAFF. The CDR3 bases are TGCGCCAGCAGCCAAGAGAGAAGCTTCTTGGTGGTACGGGCTTTCTTT.

This clonotype was counted at least ten times. CDR3 nucleotide sequence: TGTGCCAGCGCTCATGGCTTAGCTAACTATGGCTACACCTTC. Its protein product is CASAHGLANYGYTF. V is TRBV28 and J is TRBJ1-2; D gene uncertain. Germline V gene lookup returns CDR1 MDHEN and CDR2 SYDVKM. The length of the CDR3 is 14 residues. Trimming stripped 8 bases from V and 0 bases from J, with 13 bases between.

This chain links TRBV5-1 with TRBJ2-3, with D possibly matching TRBD2 (5 bases). Germline-derived CDR1 and CDR2 are SGHRS and YFSETQ. CDR3 length: 14 residues. V was cut by 0 bases and J by 3 bases, with 8 bases left in between. DNA of the CDR3: TGCGCCAGCAGCTTGGAGAGGGAGACAGATACGCAGTATTTT. Amino acid sequence: CASSLERETDTQYF.